This TCR beta chain was sequenced in a study of blood T cell repertoires in COVID-19. How the authors handled the data: Reference gene primer amplification yielded estimated nucleated cell counts. Repertoires were generated with immunoSEQ multiplex PCR, while TCRdb's copy carries only in-frame clones and drops some. Clone size and the V and J calls come from that table; the DNA yielded D and trimming. The sample includes under 500,000 clones, roughly nine tenths of them seen just once. Cohort assignment relied on participant-reported clinical history. The CDR3 consists of 13 residues. Germline assignment: CDR1 MDHEN and CDR2 SYDVKM. The V end was cut by 2 bases, the J end by 8 bases, with 12 bases between.

The rearrangement links TRBV28 to TRBJ1-2, with D uncertain. The receptor was derived from a man under 40 who had recovered from COVID-19. Sequencing was performed on PBMCs or T cells enriched from blood (not recorded which). CDR3 residues: CASSLDALRGYTF. CDR3 nucleotides: TGTGCCAGCAGTTTAGACGCCCTGCGGGGCTACACCTTC.